This passage covers 15 T cell receptor beta chains from one sample sequenced in a study of T cell responses to AZD1222 COVID-19 vaccine. The table came from immunoSEQ multiplex PCR; TCRdb's copy has only in-frame clones and leaves some out. The sample holds about 130,000 clones, over 75% seen once. The source was peripheral blood, collected on day 0 of MenACWY control vaccination. The receptors here all came from an adult in good health.

The DNA of the CDR3 is TGTGCCAGCAGCGCGAGCGGGACTAGCCTTATTGAGCAGTTCTTC. This codes for CASSASGTSLIEQFF. The chain links TRBV9 to TRBJ2-1; 9 nucleotides agree with TRBD2. V was pared by 3 bases and J by 9 bases, with 10 bases of the junction left unmatched. This CDR3 contains 15 residues. Germline V gene sequence: CDR1 SGDLS, CDR2 YYNGEE.

The chain is built from TRBV28 and TRBJ2-1, with 14 bases lining up with TRBD2. The CDR3 contains 16 residues. The trim removed 8 bases at V and 0 bases at J, leaving 3 bases unmatched. Germline values: CDR1 MDHEN, CDR2 SYDVKM. CDR3 protein: CASGTSGRGSYNEQFF. CDR3 DNA sequence: TGTGCCAGCGGGACTAGCGGGAGAGGCTCCTACAATGAGCAGTTCTTC. Drawing the rest from reference TRBV28 and TRBJ2-1, the complete variable domain is DVKVTQSSRYLVKRTGEKVFLECVQDMDHENMFWYRQDPGLGLRLIYFSYDVKMKEKGDIPEGYSVSREKKERFSLILESASTNQTSMYLCASGTSGRGSYNEQFFGPGTRLTVL.

J is TRBJ2-3 and V is TRBV4-1; 12 bases map to TRBD2. The trim removed 1 base at V and 5 bases at J, leaving 7 bases unmatched. CDR1 MGHRA and CDR2 YSYEKL come from the germline V gene. The CDR3 has 17 residues. CDR3 protein: CASSQGLAGGPLDTQYF. CDR3 nucleotides: TGCGCCAGCAGCCAAGGGCTAGCGGGAGGGCCGTTAGATACGCAGTATTTT.

This chain uses TRBV29-1 with TRBJ1-1; D is uncertain. CDR3 length: 14 amino acids. V was pared by 3 bases and J by 0 bases, with 11 bases between. Germline V gives CDR1 SQVTM, CDR2 ANQGSEA. This CDR3 reads CSVEVWGMNTEAFF. In nucleotides, the CDR3 is TGCAGCGTTGAGGTTTGGGGAATGAACACTGAAGCTTTCTTT.

The gene calls are TRBV7-3 and TRBJ2-5; the D gene is possibly TRBD1 (6 bases). The CDR3 consists of 15 residues. Germline assignment: CDR1 SGHTA and CDR2 FQGTGA. V was cut by 5 bases and J by 4 bases, with 17 bases left in between. The CDR3 DNA reads as TGTGCCAGCAGCCGCCAGGGGCTAAAAGGAGAGACCCAGTACTTC. Translating it yields CASSRQGLKGETQYF.

V and J are TRBV7-9 and TRBJ2-1; 9 nucleotides match TRBD2. The CDR3 covers 16 residues. Per germline, CDR1 SEHNR and CDR2 FQNEAQ (reference sequence). V trimming: 4 bases; J trimming: 9 bases; junction bases outside the gene matches: 13. The CDR3, as DNA: TGTGCCAGCAGCTCGCCACCTAGCGGGATAGGGGGTGAGCAGTTCTTC. Protein sequence: CASSSPPSGIGGEQFF.

V and J are TRBV7-3 and TRBJ1-1; D unclear. Trimming removed 1 base from V and 1 base from J, with 4 bases in between. The CDR3 extends over 13 amino acids. CDR1 and CDR2 (germline): SGHTA, FQGTGA. CDR3 coding DNA: TGTGCCAGCAGCTTAATGTGGAACACTGAAGCTTTCTTT. Encoded protein: CASSLMWNTEAFF. Drawing the rest from reference TRBV7-3 and TRBJ1-1, the complete variable domain is GAGVSQTPSNKVTEKGKYVELRCDPISGHTALYWYRQSLGQGPEFLIYFQGTGAADDSGLPNDRFFAVRPEGSVSTLKIQRTERGDSAVYLCASSLMWNTEAFFGQGTRLTVV.

The chain recombines TRBV27 with TRBJ2-1, with 10 nucleotides matching TRBD2. Trimming took 5 bases from V and 6 from J; bases not matched to a gene: 7. Germline CDR1 MNHEY, CDR2 SMNVEV (reference sequence). The length of the CDR3 is 15 residues. CDR3 region: CASSAASGSRNEQFF. In nucleotides, the CDR3 is TGTGCCAGCAGTGCCGCTAGCGGGAGTCGCAATGAGCAGTTCTTC.

The chain carries TRBV3-1 (or the pseudogene TRBV3-2) and TRBJ2-7; D not resolved. CDR1 LGHDT and CDR2 YNNKEL come from the germline V gene (reference sequence). The V gene lost 5 bases and the J gene lost 3 bases, with 11 bases spanning the gap. The CDR3 has 13 residues. CDR3 sequence reads: CASSAPLDYEQYF. CDR3 nucleotide sequence: TGTGCCAGCAGCGCGCCCCTAGACTACGAGCAGTACTTC.

To note about this clone: At one boundary the junction diverges from the germline segment, which might be a read error. The chain is built from TRBV28 and TRBJ2-3, with a tentative D call TRBD2 (6 bases). This CDR3 comprises 12 residues. Germline loops: CDR1 MDHEN, CDR2 SYDVKM. CDR3 residues: CSAGRTPDTQYF. CDR3 nucleotides: TGCTCCGCGGGGCGAACCCCAGATACGCAGTATTTT. Looking up the rest from reference TRBV28 and TRBJ2-3 gives the full variable domain: DVKVTQSSRYLVKRTGEKVFLECVQDMDHENMFWYRQDPGLGLRLIYFSYDVKMKEKGDIPEGYSVSREKKERFSLILESASTNQTSMYLCSAGRTPDTQYFGPGTRLTVL.

This clone appeared a single time. The J gene is TRBJ2-7, the V gene TRBV30, with 7 nucleotides matching TRBD2. Per the germline V gene, CDR1 is GTSNPN and CDR2 is SVGIG (reference sequence). Germline trimming cut 2 bases from V and 2 bases from J; bases unmatched to any gene: 6. This CDR3 comprises 14 residues. DNA for the CDR3: TGTGCCTGGAGTTTAGGGAGGGGCCCCTACGAGCAGTACTTC. This codes for CAWSLGRGPYEQYF.

This clone was recorded only once. The chain couples TRBV10-2 to TRBJ2-7; TRBD1 or TRBD2 may be the D gene (5 bases each). The germline gives CDR1 WSHSY, CDR2 SAAADI. Trimming stripped 7 bases from V and 3 bases from J, with 13 bases between. This CDR3 region has 13 residues. CDR3 sequence (DNA): TGCGCCAGCAACCCGGGACCTCGCTACGAGCAGTACTTC. This sequence encodes CASNPGPRYEQYF.

Worth noting for this clone: Other DNA sequences from this sample encode an identical CDR3 as well. V usage is TRBV9 and J usage is TRBJ2-7, with TRBD2 as a possible D gene (6 bases). Germline assignment: CDR1 SGDLS and CDR2 YYNGEE. Trimming took 2 bases from V and 1 from J, leaving 13 bases between them. The CDR3 spans 15 residues. The chain's CDR3 is CASSVGGTGSYEQYF. CDR3 sequence (DNA): TGTGCCAGCAGCGTTGGTGGGACTGGGTCCTACGAGCAGTACTTC.

This clone showed up many times. The chain joins TRBV3-1 (or the pseudogene TRBV3-2) to TRBJ2-2, with TRBD1 as a possible D gene (6 bases). The CDR3 consists of 15 residues. V gave up 3 bases and J gave up 5 bases, with 13 bases separating them. Germline CDR1 LGHDT, CDR2 YNNKEL (reference sequence). CDR3 sequence reads: CASSQAFTGTGELFF. CDR3 DNA: TGTGCCAGCAGCCAGGCCTTCACAGGGACCGGGGAGCTGTTTTTT.

The chain is built from TRBV5-1 and TRBJ2-5, with unresolved D. CDR3 length: 16 amino acids. Trimming took off 0 bases at V and 1 base at J, with 13 bases between the two ends. Per the germline V gene, CDR1 is SGHRS and CDR2 is YFSETQ. CDR3 sequence: CASSLGLGSGQETQYF. CDR3 nucleotides: TGCGCCAGCAGCTTGGGGCTGGGATCGGGCCAAGAGACCCAGTACTTC.